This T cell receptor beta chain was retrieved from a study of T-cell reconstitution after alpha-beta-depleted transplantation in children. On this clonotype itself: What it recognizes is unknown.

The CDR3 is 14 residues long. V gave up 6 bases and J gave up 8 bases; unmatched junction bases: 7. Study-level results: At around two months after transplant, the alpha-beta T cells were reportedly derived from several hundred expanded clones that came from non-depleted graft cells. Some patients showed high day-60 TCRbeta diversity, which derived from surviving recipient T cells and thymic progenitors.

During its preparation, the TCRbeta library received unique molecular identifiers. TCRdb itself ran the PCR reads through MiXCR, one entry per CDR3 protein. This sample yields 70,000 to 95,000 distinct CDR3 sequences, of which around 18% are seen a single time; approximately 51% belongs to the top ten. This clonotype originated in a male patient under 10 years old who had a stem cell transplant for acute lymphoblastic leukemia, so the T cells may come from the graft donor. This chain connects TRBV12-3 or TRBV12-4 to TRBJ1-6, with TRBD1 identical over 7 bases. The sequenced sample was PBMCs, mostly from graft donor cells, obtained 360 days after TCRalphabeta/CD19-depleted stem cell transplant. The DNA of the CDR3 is TGTGCCAGCAGCCCGACAGGGCCGGATTCACCCCTCCACTTT. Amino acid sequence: CASSPTGPDSPLHF.